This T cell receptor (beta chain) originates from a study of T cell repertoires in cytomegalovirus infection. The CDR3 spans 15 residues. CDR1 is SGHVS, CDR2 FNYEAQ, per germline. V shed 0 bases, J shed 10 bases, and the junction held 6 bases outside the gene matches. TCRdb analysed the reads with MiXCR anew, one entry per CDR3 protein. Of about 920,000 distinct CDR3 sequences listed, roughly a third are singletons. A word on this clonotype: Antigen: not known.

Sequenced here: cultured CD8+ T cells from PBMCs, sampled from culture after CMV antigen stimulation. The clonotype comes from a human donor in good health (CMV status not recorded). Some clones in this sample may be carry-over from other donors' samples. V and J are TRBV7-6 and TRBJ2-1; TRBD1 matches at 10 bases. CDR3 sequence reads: CASSLAGGQGGEQFF. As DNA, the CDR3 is TGTGCCAGCAGCTTAGCGGGCGGACAGGGGGGCGAGCAGTTCTTC.